A single T cell receptor (beta chain) is shown here with its context. The germline V gene has CDR1 GTSNPN and CDR2 SVGIG (reference sequence). CDR3 length: 15 residues. The V segment lost 3 bases and the J segment 3 bases; nucleotides outside the gene matches: 6. This entry is derived from a study of T cell responses to AZD1222 COVID-19 vaccine. Sequenced by immunoSEQ multiplex PCR; TCRdb stores in-frame clones only, minus some. The data hold about 270,000 clones, with 90% to 95% observed a single time. The chain uses TRBV30 and TRBJ2-1; 9 bases line up with TRBD2. Sequencing used peripheral blood, obtained 28 days after the second AZD1222 dose. The receptor comes from an adult who received the AZD1222 COVID-19 vaccine. Written as DNA, the CDR3 is TGTGCCTGGAGACTTAGCGGGGGCCTCTACAATGAGCAGTTCTTC. Amino acids: CAWRLSGGLYNEQFF.